Shown below are 26 T cell receptor beta chains from a single sample sequenced in a study of CD8 T cells in Susac syndrome. Roughly 0.5 to 1 ug RNA was reverse transcribed with random hexamers. TCRdb re-derived calls from the immunoSEQ multiplex PCR reads in MiXCR, one entry per CDR3 protein. Of 170,000 or so distinct CDR3 sequences in the sample, 90% to 97% were seen once. Source material: CD4+ T cells from PBMCs. All receptors derive from a human donor with Susac syndrome.

V gene TRBV29-1 combines with J gene TRBJ1-1, with D possibly matching TRBD1 (6 bases). Trimming stripped 5 bases from V and 7 bases from J, with 14 bases between. The CDR3 loop spans 12 amino acids. The germline V gene encodes CDR1 SQVTM and CDR2 ANQGSEA. CDR3 in DNA: TGCAGCGTTCACCAGGGGTTAAATGAAGCTTTCTTT. This encodes CSVHQGLNEAFF.

The V and J genes are TRBV29-1 and TRBJ2-3; D is unclear. With 3 bases removed from V and 0 bases from J, the gap between germline ends came to 13 bases. The CDR3 is 15 residues long. Germline V gives CDR1 SQVTM, CDR2 ANQGSEA. The DNA of the CDR3 is TGCAGCGTTGATCAGCTGGGGTCTAGCACAGATACGCAGTATTTT. As protein: CSVDQLGSSTDTQYF.

The V and J genes are TRBV6-5 and TRBJ1-2; 9 positions match TRBD1. J was trimmed by 6 bases and V by 4 bases; bases with no gene match: 6. CDR1 and CDR2 (germline): MNHEY, SVGAGI. This CDR3 is 14 amino acids long. This chain's CDR3 is CASSSIDRGDGYTF. CDR3 nucleotide sequence: TGTGCCAGCAGTTCCATCGACAGGGGGGATGGCTACACCTTC.

J is TRBJ2-7 and V is TRBV20-1; 11 bases fit TRBD2. The germline CDR1 and CDR2 sequences are DFQATT and SNEGSKA (reference sequence). The trim removed 0 bases at V and 3 bases at J, leaving 4 bases unmatched. This CDR3 region has 15 residues. The CDR3 nucleotides read TGCAGTGCTAGAGATATTACTAGCGGGAGCTACGAGCAGTACTTC. Its protein product is CSARDITSGSYEQYF.

This clonotype was counted once. V and J are TRBV12-3 or TRBV12-4 and TRBJ2-7, with 9 bases matching TRBD2. The CDR3 spans 15 residues. The ends lost 2 bases at V and 3 bases at J; junction bases unmatched: 5. This chain's CDR3 is CASSLRASGNYEQYF. For the CDR3, the DNA is TGTGCCAGCAGTTTAAGGGCTAGCGGGAACTACGAGCAGTACTTC.

The CDR3 coding sequence is TGCGCCAGCAGCTTGGGAGGGATCGTAGGAACAGATACGCAGTATTTT. Its protein product is CASSLGGIVGTDTQYF. This chain connects TRBV5-1 to TRBJ2-3; TRBD2 might be the D (5 bases). The CDR3 is made up of 16 amino acids. The V and J ends lost 0 bases and 3 bases respectively, with 14 bases between them. Germline CDR1 is SGHRS and CDR2 is YFSETQ.

This clonotype turned up a few times. This chain joins TRBV7-3 and TRBJ1-2; 9 positions agree with TRBD1. V was clipped by 5 bases and J by 6 bases; unmatched bases: 4. The CDR3 totals 13 residues. CDR1 and CDR2 from the germline V gene are SGHTA and FQGTGA. This CDR3 reads CASSPGTGHGYTF. CDR3 nucleotide sequence: TGTGCCAGCAGCCCCGGGACAGGGCATGGCTACACCTTC.

The chain is built from TRBV20-1 and TRBJ2-3, with D unresolved. This CDR3 spans 15 amino acids. V dropped 0 bases and J dropped 4 bases, with 14 bases sitting between them. Per germline, CDR1 DFQATT and CDR2 SNEGSKA (reference sequence). In DNA form, the CDR3 reads TGCAGTGCTAGAGATATAGCAGCTGTCCCAGATACGCAGTATTTT. It codes for CSARDIAAVPDTQYF.

The V gene is TRBV20-1, the J gene TRBJ1-1; D is undetermined. This CDR3 is 13 amino acids long. V was shortened by 3 bases and J by 3 bases, with 11 bases between the two germline ends. Germline loops: CDR1 DFQATT, CDR2 SNEGSKA (reference sequence). For the CDR3, the DNA is TGCAGTGCTAGTTACGGTTTCGACACTGAAGCTTTCTTT. This sequence encodes CSASYGFDTEAFF.

A few counts support this clonotype. The chain couples TRBV9 to TRBJ2-2; weak D call: TRBD1 (5 bases). The CDR3 runs to 14 residues. V was shortened by 2 bases and J by 1 base, with 6 bases between the two germline ends. Per the germline V gene, CDR1 is SGDLS and CDR2 is YYNGEE. CDR3 sequence reads: CASSVTGNTGELFF. The CDR3 DNA reads TGTGCCAGCAGCGTTACAGGGAACACCGGGGAGCTGTTTTTT.

This chain's CDR3 is CASSYNPASGTSTDTQYF. The CDR3 DNA follows: TGTGCCAGCAGTTACAATCCGGCTAGCGGCACAAGCACAGATACGCAGTATTTT. The V call is TRBV6-2 or TRBV6-3, the J call TRBJ2-3; TRBD2 matches at 7 bases. There are 18 residues in the CDR3. Germline CDR1 and CDR2: MNHEY and SVGEGT. V lost 2 bases and J lost 0; bases outside the gene matches: 11.

The chain combines TRBV3-1 with TRBJ2-1; 10 bases match TRBD2. The CDR3 covers 15 residues. Germline loops: CDR1 LGHDT, CDR2 YNNKEL (reference sequence). V shed 4 bases and J 7 bases; nucleotides not matched to a gene: 7. CDR3 sequence: CASSRQAGGENEQFF. Written as DNA, the CDR3 is TGTGCCAGCAGCCGACAAGCGGGAGGGGAGAATGAGCAGTTCTTC.

The chain has TRBV15 and TRBJ2-5, with TRBD2 identical over 7 bases. This CDR3 contains 15 residues. The trim removed 5 bases at V and 5 bases at J, leaving 11 bases unmatched. CDR1 and CDR2 (germline): LNHNV, YYDKDF (reference sequence). The CDR3 spells CATSSFGGGRETQYF. The DNA of the CDR3 is TGTGCCACCAGCTCTTTTGGCGGGGGACGGGAGACCCAGTACTTC.

The chain links TRBV20-1 to TRBJ2-1; 7 bases map to TRBD2. The CDR3 totals 15 residues. In germline, CDR1 is DFQATT, CDR2 SNEGSKA (reference sequence). With 0 bases clipped from V and 12 bases from J, the junction kept 14 bases outside the gene matches. DNA for the CDR3: TGCAGTGCTAGAGATCTCGGGGCGCTTGAGCGGGGGCAGTTCTTC. As protein: CSARDLGALERGQFF.

The chain carries TRBV11-2 and TRBJ2-5, with a possible D match to TRBD1 (6 bases). Germline CDR1 and CDR2: SGHAT and FQNNGV. The V end was cut by 5 bases, the J end by 5 bases, with 18 bases between. This CDR3 is built from 15 residues. The CDR3 spells CASSRTQGFIETQYF. The CDR3 nucleotides read TGTGCCAGCAGCCGCACACAGGGATTTATCGAGACCCAGTACTTC.

The genes are TRBV2 and TRBJ2-5; D gene uncertain. The CDR3 has 13 residues. Trimming stripped 6 bases from V and 2 bases from J, with 10 bases between. Germline V lookup: CDR1 SNHLY, CDR2 FYNNEI. The CDR3 protein is CASRLDWQETQYF. The CDR3 DNA sequence: TGTGCCAGCAGACTCGACTGGCAAGAGACCCAGTACTTC. The variable domain in full, completed from reference TRBV2 and TRBJ2-5, reads EPEVTQTPSHQVTQMGQEVILRCVPISNHLYFYWYRQILGQKVEFLVSFYNNEISEKSEIFDDQFSVERPDGSNFTLKIRSTKLEDSAMYFCASRLDWQETQYFGPGTRLLVL.

The V gene is TRBV27, the J gene TRBJ2-2, with 8 nucleotides matching TRBD1. The CDR3 consists of 15 residues. After removal of 5 bases from V and 4 bases from J, the junction contained 6 bases not matched to a gene. Germline assignment: CDR1 MNHEY and CDR2 SMNVEV (reference sequence). The CDR3 spells CASSNTGGRTGELFF. The CDR3 region has the DNA TGTGCCAGCAGTAATACAGGGGGTCGCACCGGGGAGCTGTTTTTT.

V and J are TRBV28 and TRBJ2-7; TRBD1 is a possible D gene (6 bases). CDR3 length equals 13 residues. Trimming took off 3 bases at V and 7 bases at J, with 13 bases between the two ends. CDR1 is MDHEN, CDR2 SYDVKM, per germline. This CDR3 reads CASSFTGTGEQYF. DNA of the CDR3: TGTGCCAGCAGTTTCACAGGGACGGGAGAGCAGTACTTC.

The V gene is TRBV29-1, the J gene TRBJ2-1; D possibly corresponds to TRBD2 (5 bases). V gave up 3 bases and J gave up 7 bases, with 13 bases separating them. Germline V CDR1 and CDR2: SQVTM, ANQGSEA. The CDR3 extends over 13 amino acids. The CDR3 is CSVEKDRGNEQFF. As DNA, the CDR3 is TGCAGCGTTGAGAAGGATAGAGGGAATGAGCAGTTCTTC.

The chain employs TRBV20-1 and TRBJ2-5; unclear D gene. The germline V gene has CDR1 DFQATT and CDR2 SNEGSKA (reference sequence). The CDR3 is made up of 15 amino acids. V lost 5 bases, J lost 0 bases, and 16 bases lay in between. The CDR3 coding sequence is TGCAGTGCTGGGCGAACGGTCGGGTACCAAGAGACCCAGTACTTC. Translation: CSAGRTVGYQETQYF.

V is TRBV2 and J is TRBJ2-3; D is possibly TRBD1 (6 bases). Trimming cost V 7 bases and J 1 base, with 12 bases left between them. CDR1 is SNHLY and CDR2 is FYNNEI in the germline V gene. The CDR3 runs to 14 residues. DNA of the CDR3: TGTGCCAGCAAAAGGACAGTGGGCACAGATACGCAGTATTTT. It is translated as CASKRTVGTDTQYF.

This sequence joins TRBV15 and TRBJ2-2; D is uncertain. Germline CDR1 and CDR2: LNHNV and YYDKDF (reference sequence). This CDR3 contains 13 residues. The V end was cut by 1 base, the J end by 2 bases, with 2 bases between. The CDR3, as DNA: TGTGCCACCAGCAGAGCCAACACCGGGGAGCTGTTTTTT. Protein product: CATSRANTGELFF.

V and J are TRBV12-3 or TRBV12-4 and TRBJ2-2, with a possible D match to TRBD2 (6 bases). The CDR3 length is 15 residues. Trimming took 6 bases from V and 7 from J, leaving 18 bases between them. The CDR3 coding sequence is TGTGCCAGCAGCCGCACGGGACTCCGCGGCGGGGAGCTGTTTTTT. Its protein is CASSRTGLRGGELFF.

The V call is TRBV12-3 or TRBV12-4, the J call TRBJ2-2; 10 nucleotides agree with TRBD1. This CDR3 has 16 amino acids. V lost 6 bases to trimming and J lost 5 bases; unmatched junction nucleotides: 9. In nucleotides, the CDR3 is TGTGCCAGCAGCTCCTGGACAGGGGGGTTGACCGGGGAGCTGTTTTTT. This codes for CASSSWTGGLTGELFF.

This sequence joins TRBV12-3 or TRBV12-4 and TRBJ1-2; D gene ambiguous. The CDR3 has 14 amino acids. V shed 5 bases and J shed 0 bases, with 10 bases lying between them. The DNA for the CDR3 is TGTGCCAGCAGTCCGCCAGGCCCTAACTATGGCTACACCTTC. Translating it yields CASSPPGPNYGYTF.

This chain joins TRBV29-1 and TRBJ2-5, with D maybe TRBD2 (6 bases). The CDR3 has 14 residues. V lost 2 bases, J lost 2 bases, and 12 bases lay in between. CDR1 is SQVTM and CDR2 is ANQGSEA in the germline V gene. Here the CDR3 DNA reads TGCAGCGTTGAAAGCAGGAGGGGACAAGAGACCCAGTACTTC. It is translated as CSVESRRGQETQYF.